A single sample is the source of the 5 T cell receptor beta chains below, sequenced in a study of human T cells and chemical hapten exposure. Using its own MiXCR run on the RACE reads, TCRdb lists one record per CDR3 protein. The repertoire holds 280,000 or so distinct CDR3 sequences, with approximately 7.5% as singletons. The time point: pre-sensitization, week 0. Treatment: therapeutic diphenylcyclopropenone sensitization with weekly scalp DPC. The sample was whole blood, taken in connection with sensitization to the hapten diphenylcyclopropenone (DPC). The receptors derive from a man aged 18 to 35 with alopecia areata. Some clones in this sample may be carry-over from other donors' samples.

This clonotype appeared a few times. The chain employs TRBV5-1 and TRBJ1-3, with D possibly matching TRBD1 (5 bases). The CDR3 covers 15 residues. Germline loops: CDR1 SGHRS, CDR2 YFSETQ. The V end was cut by 4 bases, the J end by 0 bases, with 11 bases between. CDR3 coding DNA: TGCGCCAGCAGCGCTGACAGCTTCTCTGGAAACACCATATATTTT. Translating it yields CASSADSFSGNTIYF.

Only a few counts were recorded for this clonotype. The chain combines TRBV6-1 with TRBJ2-7; D unresolved. The CDR3 loop spans 14 amino acids. Germline V gene data show CDR1 as MNHNS and CDR2 as SASEGT. The ends were cut back, 0 bases at V and 4 bases at J, with 10 bases in the middle. For the CDR3, the DNA is TGTGCCAGCAGTGAAGCGGCAGAACCTTACGAGCAGTACGTC. Translating it yields CASSEAAEPYEQYV.

The gene calls are TRBV5-1 and TRBJ1-6; D ambiguous. Germline CDR1 is SGHRS and CDR2 is YFSETQ. V was pared by 3 bases and J by 14 bases, with 21 bases between. The length of the CDR3 is 15 residues. The CDR3 nucleotides are TGCGCCAGCAGCTGGACCACACGGACCCTTTCGGCCCTCCACTTT. Amino acids: CASSWTTRTLSALHF. Full variable domain (remainder filled in from reference TRBV5-1 and TRBJ1-6): KAGVTQTPRYLIKTRGQQVTLSCSPISGHRSVSWYQQTPGQGLQFLFEYFSETQRNKGNFPGRFSGRQFSNSRSEMNVSTLELGDSALYLCASSWTTRTLSALHFGNGTRLTVT.

This clonotype came up a few times. The chain uses TRBV3-1 and TRBJ1-1, with D uncertain. V was pared by 3 bases and J by 11 bases, with 10 bases between. This CDR3 has 11 residues. CDR1 and CDR2 (germline): LGHDT, YNNKEL (reference sequence). In nucleotides, the CDR3 is TGTGCCAGCAGCCATGGCAGGCGGGCTTTCTTT. The encoded protein is CASSHGRRAFF.

This clonotype has a count of ten or more. The rearrangement joins TRBV28 to TRBJ2-7; 9 bases match TRBD1. CDR1 is MDHEN and CDR2 is SYDVKM in the germline V gene. With 3 bases clipped from V and 2 bases from J, the junction kept 2 bases outside the gene matches. This CDR3 contains 14 residues. The CDR3 loop reads CASSFGDRAYEQYF. CDR3 nucleotides: TGTGCCAGCAGTTTCGGGGACAGGGCCTACGAGCAGTACTTC.